The 27 T cell receptor beta chains below all came from one sample that was sequenced in a study of radiotherapy plus CTLA-4 blockade in lung cancer. The table came from immunoSEQ multiplex PCR; TCRdb's copy has only in-frame clones and leaves some out. The repertoire includes more than 80,000 clones, approximately 81% of them detected once, and around 2% sits in the top ten. The sample consisted of peripheral blood, taken from a patient treated with radiotherapy plus ipilimumab. These receptors were obtained from a human donor with non-small cell lung cancer that progressed on radiotherapy plus ipilimumab. Some clones in this sample may be carry-over from other donors' samples.

This chain links TRBV5-5 with TRBJ1-6; no clear D gene. The V gene lost 1 base and the J gene lost 9 bases, with 11 bases spanning the gap. The CDR3 has 14 residues. The germline gives CDR1 SGHKS, CDR2 YYEKEE (reference sequence). CDR3 sequence: CASSLSRAGSPLHF. The CDR3 DNA sequence: TGTGCCAGCAGCTTGTCGCGGGCCGGTTCACCCCTCCACTTT.

This clone is a singleton in its sample. This rearrangement joins TRBV6-5 to TRBJ1-2; possibly TRBD1 for D (6 bases). The CDR3 extends over 12 amino acids. Germline lookup yields CDR1 MNHEY and CDR2 SVGAGI. V shed 6 bases and J shed 2 bases, with 7 bases lying between them. The CDR3 DNA reads TGTGCCAGCAGGCAGGGGAACTATGGCTACACCTTC. Protein: CASRQGNYGYTF.

The CDR3 coding sequence is TGTGCCAGCAGCACAAGGAACAGGGGCGCCACCTACGAGCAGTACTTC. Amino acids: CASSTRNRGATYEQYF. The rearrangement links TRBV5-4 to TRBJ2-5, with 7 bases aligning to TRBD1. The J call may be in error: the DNA end matches TRBJ2-7 better. The CDR3 length is 16 residues. Per germline, CDR1 SGHNT and CDR2 YYREEE (reference sequence).

V and J are TRBV4-3 and TRBJ2-2; tentative D call: TRBD2 (5 bases). The CDR3 loop spans 15 amino acids. Trimming removed 7 bases at V and 7 bases at J, with 19 bases between. Germline V gives CDR1 LGHNA, CDR2 YSLEER. CDR3 region: CASIFDRGKGGELFF. CDR3 in DNA: TGCGCCAGCATTTTTGACCGGGGTAAGGGCGGGGAGCTGTTTTTT.

This rearrangement joins TRBV28 to TRBJ2-1; D tentatively fits TRBD1 or TRBD2 (5 bases each). CDR1 is MDHEN, CDR2 SYDVKM, per germline. The length of the CDR3 is 16 residues. Trimming stripped 6 bases from V and 8 bases from J, with 23 bases between. The CDR3 sequence is CASSPFGDAPPYEQFF. The CDR3, as DNA: TGTGCCAGCAGCCCATTTGGGGACGCTCCCCCATATGAGCAGTTCTTC.

The CDR3 protein is CASSSMAGDLGGYTF. The CDR3 coding sequence is TGCGCCAGCAGCTCCATGGCGGGGGATCTGGGAGGCTACACCTTC. This chain connects TRBV5-1 to TRBJ1-2, with D possibly TRBD1 on 5 matching bases. The V end lost 3 bases, the J end lost 8 bases, and 20 bases lay between the germline ends. In germline, CDR1 is SGHRS, CDR2 YFSETQ. CDR3 length: 15 amino acids.

The J gene is TRBJ2-7, the V gene TRBV28; 8 bases align to TRBD2. The CDR3 contains 17 residues. Germline trimming cut 6 bases from V and 6 bases from J; bases unmatched to any gene: 19. Germline V CDR1 and CDR2: MDHEN, SYDVKM. The CDR3 sequence: CASRPHFGPRGAREQYF. For the CDR3, the DNA is TGTGCCAGCAGACCCCACTTTGGTCCGCGGGGGGCCCGCGAGCAGTACTTC.

The V gene is TRBV18, the J gene TRBJ1-1; D is unresolved. Deletions cut 2 bases from V and 4 bases from J, with 14 bases between. The V gene's germline CDR1 is KGHSH and CDR2 LQKENI. The CDR3 runs to 15 residues. The CDR3 region is CASSPGRRASTEAFF. The DNA of the CDR3 is TGTGCCAGCTCACCAGGGAGGAGGGCGTCCACTGAAGCTTTCTTT.

CDR3 nucleotide sequence: TGTGCCAGCAGCGGACCGGCTCTGGAGGAAAACATTCAGTACTTC. Translation gives CASSGPALEENIQYF. The V and J genes are TRBV7-9 and TRBJ2-4; a possible D gene is TRBD2 (5 bases). Per germline, CDR1 SEHNR and CDR2 FQNEAQ (reference sequence). The CDR3 contains 15 residues. Trimming pared 5 bases from V and 5 bases from J, leaving 16 bases between.

The chain recombines TRBV6-5 with TRBJ1-6, with TRBD1 matching over 8 bases. With V trimmed by 2 bases and J by 8 bases, 5 bases remained unmatched. The CDR3 sequence is 15 residues long. Per germline, CDR1 MNHEY and CDR2 SVGAGI. The CDR3 here is CASSYPGGQDSPLHF. CDR3 bases: TGTGCCAGCAGTTACCCAGGGGGCCAGGATTCACCCCTCCACTTT.

V gene TRBV6-5 combines with J gene TRBJ2-4; possible D gene TRBD1, 6 bases. CDR1 is MNHEY and CDR2 is SVGAGI in the germline V gene. The V gene lost 2 bases and the J gene lost 0 bases, with 11 bases spanning the gap. The CDR3 runs 16 residues. The CDR3 sequence: CASSYQFRGAKNIQYF. CDR3 sequence (DNA): TGTGCCAGCAGTTACCAATTCAGGGGAGCCAAAAACATTCAGTACTTC.

The CDR3, as DNA: TGTGCCAGCAGCCCCCCCGGTCTGGATACGCAGTATTTT. Its translation is CASSPPGLDTQYF. This sequence joins TRBV7-2 and TRBJ2-3; D is uncertain. Trimming took off 5 bases at V and 6 bases at J, with 12 bases between the two ends. The CDR3 totals 13 residues. Germline CDR1 SGHTA, CDR2 FQGNSA.

A few counts support this clone. V gene TRBV2 combines with J gene TRBJ2-3; D is unclear. The germline V and J ends were trimmed by 2 bases and 1 base, with 7 bases remaining between them. The germline V gene encodes CDR1 SNHLY and CDR2 FYNNEI. The CDR3 has 14 amino acids. CDR3 DNA sequence: TGTGCCAGCAGTGAATATCGGGGCACAGATACGCAGTATTTT. The encoded protein is CASSEYRGTDTQYF.

The genes are TRBV7-9 and TRBJ1-1; D ambiguous. The V gene lost 3 bases and the J gene lost 3 bases, with 11 bases spanning the gap. CDR1 and CDR2 (germline): SEHNR, FQNEAQ (reference sequence). CDR3 length: 14 residues. The CDR3: CASSFKRSDTEAFF. The CDR3 DNA sequence: TGTGCCAGCAGCTTTAAACGCTCGGACACTGAAGCTTTCTTT.

The chain has TRBV18 and TRBJ1-2, with 9 bases lining up with TRBD1. V was clipped by 3 bases and J by 8 bases; unmatched bases: 4. The CDR3 is made up of 13 amino acids. CDR1 and CDR2 from the germline V gene are KGHSH and LQKENI. For the CDR3, the DNA is TGTGCCAGCTCACCCACGGACAGGGGAGGCTACACCTTC. Amino acids: CASSPTDRGGYTF.

This chain links TRBV7-6 with TRBJ1-6; a possible D gene is TRBD1 (5 bases). The length of the CDR3 is 18 residues. Germline CDR1 is SGHVS and CDR2 is FNYEAQ. V shed 2 bases and J shed 8 bases, with 22 bases lying between them. CDR3 nucleotide sequence: TGTGCCAGCAGCTTACTAGCCGGGGCCCGGGCGGGTGATTCACCCCTCCACTTT. Encoded protein: CASSLLAGARAGDSPLHF.

The chain has TRBV2 and TRBJ1-3, with 7 bases fitting TRBD1. Germline V gives CDR1 SNHLY, CDR2 FYNNEI. Unmatched junction bases numbered 7, after V lost 2 bases and J lost 6 bases. This CDR3 has 15 amino acids. The CDR3 DNA reads as TGTGCCAGCAGTGAATGGAGACAGGGTCTAAACACCATATATTTT. Encoded protein: CASSEWRQGLNTIYF.

The chain couples TRBV9 to TRBJ1-1; TRBD1 might be the D (5 bases). CDR1 SGDLS and CDR2 YYNGEE come from the germline V gene. V gave up 5 bases and J gave up 1 base, with 15 bases separating them. This CDR3 contains 15 residues. The CDR3 is CASSGRGQGNTEAFF. CDR3 sequence (DNA): TGTGCCAGCAGTGGAAGGGGTCAAGGGAACACTGAAGCTTTCTTT.

This clone has a single count. The chain links TRBV5-5 to TRBJ2-7; 11 bases are a match to TRBD2. V lost 1 base and J lost 0; bases outside the gene matches: 3. This CDR3 is 16 amino acids long. Germline V gene lookup returns CDR1 SGHKS and CDR2 YYEKEE (reference sequence). CDR3 DNA: TGTGCCAGCAGCTTGCGACTAGCGGGGTCCTCCTACGAGCAGTACTTC. Protein product: CASSLRLAGSSYEQYF.

This chain links TRBV7-3 with TRBJ2-7, with TRBD2 as a possible D gene (7 bases). V gave up 10 bases and J gave up 1 base, with 14 bases separating them. Germline values: CDR1 SGHTA, CDR2 FQGTGA. The CDR3 is 13 amino acids. In DNA, the CDR3 is TGTGCCACCCACGGGGGGCTTTCCTACGAGCAGTACTTC. As protein: CATHGGLSYEQYF.

This clone has a single count. Other DNA sequences in this sample translate to the same CDR3. J is TRBJ1-2 and V is TRBV20-1, with D tentatively TRBD1 (5 bases). Trimming removed 3 bases at V and 3 bases at J, with 5 bases between. CDR3 length equals 11 residues. Germline CDR1 and CDR2: DFQATT and SNEGSKA (reference sequence). The CDR3 nucleotides read TGCAGTGCTAGGGGGGACTATGGCTACACCTTC. Translating it yields CSARGDYGYTF.

This clone was counted only a few times. The rearrangement links TRBV5-1 to TRBJ2-2; TRBD2 might be the D (6 bases). Trimming pared 0 bases from V and 5 bases from J, leaving 11 bases between. In germline, CDR1 is SGHRS, CDR2 YFSETQ. The CDR3 totals 15 residues. CDR3 region: CASSLDTGGTGELFF. DNA for the CDR3: TGCGCCAGCAGCTTGGACACTGGGGGGACCGGGGAGCTGTTTTTT.

The chain recombines TRBV11-2 with TRBJ2-7, with 7 bases identical to TRBD1. Trimming at V came to 1 base and at J to 0 bases, leaving 6 bases not matched to a gene. Germline values: CDR1 SGHAT, CDR2 FQNNGV. This CDR3 contains 16 residues. CDR3 protein: CASSLALQGPSYEQYF. The DNA for the CDR3 is TGTGCCAGCAGCTTAGCTCTACAGGGGCCCTCCTACGAGCAGTACTTC.

This chain connects TRBV7-2 to TRBJ1-6; no clear D gene. The ends were cut back, 2 bases at V and 8 bases at J, with 4 bases in the middle. This CDR3 has 12 residues. The germline CDR1 and CDR2 sequences are SGHTA and FQGNSA. The CDR3 DNA is TGTGCCAGCAGCTTATATGATTCACCCCTCCACTTT. Its translation: CASSLYDSPLHF.

V is TRBV5-1 and J is TRBJ1-1; D is ambiguous. This CDR3 is built from 15 residues. The V gene's germline CDR1 is SGHRS and CDR2 YFSETQ. The germline V and J ends were trimmed by 0 bases and 2 bases, with 11 bases remaining between them. CDR3 in DNA: TGCGCCAGCAGCTTGGAGGGTCAGGTTAACACTGAAGCTTTCTTT. Encoded protein: CASSLEGQVNTEAFF.

J is TRBJ2-1 and V is TRBV27; D not certain. CDR1 and CDR2 from the germline V gene are MNHEY and SMNVEV (reference sequence). The CDR3 is 14 residues long. V lost 3 bases to trimming and J lost 8 bases, with 14 bases between them. CDR3 sequence reads: CASSLIGGPDEQFF. The CDR3 DNA follows: TGTGCCAGCAGTTTGATTGGTGGGCCGGATGAGCAGTTCTTC.

The V and J genes are TRBV30 and TRBJ2-3; 7 bases fit TRBD1. J was trimmed by 1 base and V by 4 bases; bases with no gene match: 5. The CDR3 spans 14 residues. Germline CDR1 is GTSNPN and CDR2 is SVGIG (reference sequence). The CDR3 protein is CAWNDRAGTDTQYF. Written as DNA, the CDR3 is TGTGCCTGGAACGACAGGGCCGGCACAGATACGCAGTATTTT.